The entry that follows covers one T cell receptor (beta chain) sequence. The assay was immunoSEQ multiplex PCR, and TCRdb's table has in-frame clones only and misses some. Among hundreds of thousands of clones listed, 85% to 90% were seen once. The V segment lost 7 bases and the J segment 3 bases; nucleotides outside the gene matches: 4. This CDR3 is built from 13 residues. The V gene's germline CDR1 is KGHDR and CDR2 SFDVKD. The data derive from a study of blood T cell repertoires in COVID-19. The sequence was collected from a woman aged 45-60 years with acute COVID-19. The chain recombines TRBV24-1 with TRBJ1-1; TRBD1 matches 7 bases. Sequencing input: PBMCs or T cells enriched from blood (not recorded which). CDR3 in amino acids: CATSPTGDTEAFF. The CDR3, as DNA: TGTGCCACCAGCCCCACAGGGGACACTGAAGCTTTCTTT.